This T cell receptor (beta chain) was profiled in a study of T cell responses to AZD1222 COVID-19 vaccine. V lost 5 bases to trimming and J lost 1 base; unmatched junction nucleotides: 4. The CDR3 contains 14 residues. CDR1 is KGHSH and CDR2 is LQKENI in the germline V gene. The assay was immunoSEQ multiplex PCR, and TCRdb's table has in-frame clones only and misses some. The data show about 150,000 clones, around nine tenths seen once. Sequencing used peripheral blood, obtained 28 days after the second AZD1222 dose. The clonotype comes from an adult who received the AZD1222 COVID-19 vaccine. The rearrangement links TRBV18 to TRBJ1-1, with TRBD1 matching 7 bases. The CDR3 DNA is TGTGCCAGCTCATCGACAGGGCAGAACACTGAAGCTTTCTTT. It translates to CASSSTGQNTEAFF.